A single sample is the source of the 29 T cell receptor beta chains below, sequenced in a study of post-analysis software for immune sequencing data. Study observations and caveats: When patients were compared with controls, about five TRBV segments were more frequent, TRBV5-6, TRBV5-1 and TRBV20-1 among them.

Antigens of these TCRs are unknown. Unique molecular identifiers were carried by the TCR beta cDNA libraries. TCRdb itself ran the PCR reads through MiXCR, one entry per CDR3 protein. The sample includes 650,000 to 850,000 distinct CDR3 sequences, roughly 58% of them seen just once. The sequencing sample was made of blood. The source is a girl aged 10-17 years with multiple sclerosis.

The chain has TRBV5-1 and TRBJ2-5; unclear D gene. Trimming pared 2 bases from V and 2 bases from J, leaving 7 bases between. Looked up from germline, CDR1 is SGHRS and CDR2 is YFSETQ. This CDR3 has 13 amino acids. CDR3 sequence: CASSFTAQETQYF. Here the CDR3 DNA reads TGCGCCAGCAGCTTCACGGCTCAAGAGACCCAGTACTTC.

This clonotype was recorded a few times. The CDR3 loop reads CASSDRDYGYTF. The CDR3 DNA reads as TGTGCCAGCAGTGACAGGGACTATGGCTACACCTTC. The rearrangement joins TRBV12-3 or TRBV12-4 to TRBJ1-2, with 7 bases aligning to TRBD1. V trimming: 5 bases; J trimming: 3 bases; junction bases outside the gene matches: 0. The CDR3 sequence is 12 residues long.

This clonotype was detected a few times. V and J are TRBV29-1 and TRBJ2-7; 9 bases map to TRBD1. The better agreement between TRBJ2-5 and the DNA end casts doubt on the J call. This CDR3 is built from 13 residues. Germline V lookup: CDR1 SQVTM, CDR2 ANQGSEA. DNA for the CDR3: TGCAGCGGCAACACAGGGGGCACGGAGACCCAGTACTTC. Its protein product is CSGNTGGTETQYF.

The V and J genes are TRBV7-3 and TRBJ2-3, with 9 bases that match TRBD1. CDR1 is SGHTA and CDR2 is FQGTGA in the germline V gene. This CDR3 contains 15 residues. Unmatched junction bases numbered 8, after V lost 5 bases and J lost 5 bases. Here the CDR3 DNA reads TGTGCCAGCAGCGCCTGGACAGGGGCGAGAGATACGCAGTATTTT. Amino acids: CASSAWTGARDTQYF.

The chain is built from TRBV12-3 or TRBV12-4 and TRBJ2-1; no clear D. Trimming pared 3 bases from V and 2 bases from J, leaving 14 bases between. The CDR3 contains 16 residues. CDR3 residues: CASSLSGPGTYNEQFF. For the CDR3, the DNA is TGTGCCAGCAGTTTGTCGGGCCCTGGAACCTACAATGAGCAGTTCTTC.

In its sample, this clonotype was seen once. The missing conserved phenylalanine or tryptophan at the end of this CDR3 makes a read error likely. The chain links TRBV4-2 to TRBJ1-2; D is ambiguous. The CDR3 consists of 13 residues. With 1 base removed from V and 4 bases from J, the gap between germline ends came to 7 bases. Germline V gives CDR1 LGHNA, CDR2 YNFKEQ. CDR3 bases: TGTGCCAGCAGCCAAGTCGGCACCTATGGCTACACCTAC. Translating gives CASSQVGTYGYTY.

The chain combines TRBV20-1 with TRBJ2-2, with unresolved D. V dropped 0 bases and J dropped 0 bases, with 5 bases sitting between them. Germline CDR1 and CDR2: DFQATT and SNEGSKA (reference sequence). This CDR3 is 14 amino acids long. Here the CDR3 reads CSARDRSNTGELFF. The CDR3 DNA follows: TGCAGTGCTAGAGATAGGTCGAACACCGGGGAGCTGTTTTTT.

V and J are TRBV29-1 and TRBJ2-7, with 7 positions matching TRBD2. The V gene end was trimmed by 6 bases and the J gene end by 2 bases; junction bases not matched to a gene: 7. The CDR3 extends over 13 amino acids. Germline assignment: CDR1 SQVTM and CDR2 ANQGSEA. The CDR3 region is CSVADGGTYEQYF. CDR3 nucleotide sequence: TGCAGCGTGGCGGACGGGGGGACCTACGAGCAGTACTTC.

This clonotype has more than one count but fewer than ten. The chain joins TRBV25-1 to TRBJ2-7; D not certain. Between the trimmed V and J ends, which lost 4 bases and 2 bases, there was a span of 3 bases. Germline V gene data show CDR1 as MGHDK and CDR2 as SYGVNS. CDR3 length equals 11 residues. CDR3 coding DNA: TGTGCCAGCAGTGTGGCCTACGAGCAGTACTTC. It yields the protein CASSVAYEQYF.

The V call is TRBV5-1, the J call TRBJ2-7; TRBD1 might be the D (6 bases). The germline V and J ends were trimmed by 1 base and 1 base, with 9 bases remaining between them. CDR1 and CDR2 (germline): SGHRS, YFSETQ. The CDR3 extends over 14 amino acids. CDR3 amino acids: CASSLRTASYEQYF. CDR3 DNA: TGCGCCAGCAGCTTGAGGACAGCGTCCTACGAGCAGTACTTC.

CDR3 nucleotides: TGTGCCAGCAGGACGGGGTTGTCAGAGACCCAGTACTTC. Translated, it gives CASRTGLSETQYF. The V and J genes are TRBV12-3 or TRBV12-4 and TRBJ2-5, with D maybe TRBD2 (5 bases). The CDR3 has 13 residues. The V end lost 6 bases, the J end lost 4 bases, and 12 bases lay between the germline ends.

V usage is TRBV2 and J usage is TRBJ2-6, with D unclear. The CDR3 is made up of 16 amino acids. Germline lookup yields CDR1 SNHLY and CDR2 FYNNEI. V was trimmed by 6 bases and J by 0 bases, leaving 12 bases between them. As DNA, the CDR3 is TGTGCCAGCAGCGATCCCGGGCTCTCTGGGGCCAACGTCCTGACTTTC. Translation gives CASSDPGLSGANVLTF.

The chain employs TRBV7-2 and TRBJ1-2; 7 bases match TRBD1. Germline CDR1 and CDR2: SGHTA and FQGNSA. There are 13 residues in the CDR3. The V segment lost 6 bases and the J segment 7 bases; nucleotides outside the gene matches: 8. CDR3 sequence: CASRTTGAGGYTF. CDR3 bases: TGTGCCAGCAGGACCACAGGGGCTGGTGGCTACACCTTC.

The rearrangement joins TRBV5-6 to TRBJ2-7; D might be TRBD1 or TRBD2, each matching 5 bases. This CDR3 contains 13 residues. Germline V CDR1 and CDR2: SGHDT, YYEEEE. V was trimmed by 2 bases and J by 7 bases, leaving 13 bases between them. The CDR3 here is CASSFGAGREQYF. CDR3 DNA sequence: TGTGCCAGCAGCTTTGGAGCAGGGAGAGAGCAGTACTTC.

The chain employs TRBV20-1 and TRBJ1-2; D might be TRBD1 (5 bases). Germline loops: CDR1 DFQATT, CDR2 SNEGSKA (reference sequence). V lost 0 bases and J 2 bases, leaving 7 bases between the germline ends. This CDR3 is built from 13 residues. CDR3 region: CSAREQGNYGYTF. The CDR3 bases are TGCAGTGCTAGAGAGCAGGGAAACTATGGCTACACCTTC.

The chain combines TRBV5-5 with TRBJ2-5; 11 positions agree with TRBD2. The CDR3 covers 15 residues. V dropped 4 bases and J dropped 11; count of bases not matched to a gene: 13. The germline CDR1 and CDR2 sequences are SGHKS and YYEKEE (reference sequence). The DNA of the CDR3 is TGTGCCAGCAGCCCGGGACTAGCGGTAGTTGTTGAGCAGTACTTC. It is translated as CASSPGLAVVVEQYF.

The J gene is TRBJ2-3, the V gene TRBV3-1; tentative D call: TRBD2 (6 bases). This CDR3 is built from 17 residues. The germline V and J ends were trimmed by 1 base and 0 bases, with 14 bases remaining between them. Germline CDR1 LGHDT, CDR2 YNNKEL (reference sequence). The CDR3 loop is CASSQVVIAESTDTQYF. The CDR3 DNA follows: TGTGCCAGCAGCCAAGTCGTCATAGCGGAGAGCACAGATACGCAGTATTTT.

The genes are TRBV5-1 and TRBJ2-7; D is perhaps TRBD2 (5 bases). V was trimmed by 6 bases and J by 2 bases, leaving 15 bases between them. CDR3 size: 14 residues. Germline-derived CDR1 and CDR2 are SGHRS and YFSETQ. CDR3 region: CASNRGLEPYEQYF. The CDR3 DNA reads as TGCGCCAGCAATCGGGGATTAGAACCCTACGAGCAGTACTTC.

This clonotype was detected only a few times. V usage is TRBV12-3 or TRBV12-4 and J usage is TRBJ2-1; D is unresolved. V lost 4 bases and J 15 bases, leaving 13 bases between the germline ends. The CDR3 totals 11 residues. This CDR3 reads CASSSAVAGFF. CDR3 DNA sequence: TGTGCCAGCAGTTCGGCAGTCGCCGGGTTCTTC.

DNA of the CDR3: TGCAGTGCTAGAGAGCGGGTCACAGGCACAGATACGCAGTATTTT. Protein sequence: CSARERVTGTDTQYF. The V call is TRBV20-1, the J call TRBJ2-3; possible D gene TRBD2, 5 bases. The CDR3 runs to 15 residues. Trimming stripped 0 bases from V and 1 base from J, with 11 bases between. Germline V gene data show CDR1 as DFQATT and CDR2 as SNEGSKA (reference sequence).

The chain employs TRBV5-1 and TRBJ2-7; weak D call: TRBD1 (6 bases). The CDR3 covers 14 residues. Trimming shortened V by 4 bases and J by 2 bases, and 13 bases separated the two germline ends. Germline loops: CDR1 SGHRS, CDR2 YFSETQ. The CDR3 DNA sequence: TGCGCCAGCAGCCCCGGACAGATCACCTACGAGCAGTACTTC. Residues: CASSPGQITYEQYF.

A few counts support this clonotype. The chain links TRBV4-1 to TRBJ2-5; D possibly corresponds to TRBD1 (6 bases). Trimming pared 3 bases from V and 5 bases from J, leaving 13 bases between. CDR1 and CDR2 from the germline V gene are MGHRA and YSYEKL. The CDR3 loop spans 14 amino acids. CDR3 sequence: CASSHGWGLETQYF. CDR3 bases: TGCGCCAGCAGCCACGGATGGGGGCTGGAGACCCAGTACTTC.

This clonotype came up a few times. The rearrangement links TRBV29-1 to TRBJ2-7; TRBD2 matches 10 bases. The CDR3 has 12 residues. V dropped 8 bases and J dropped 3; count of bases not matched to a gene: 4. The germline V gene has CDR1 SQVTM and CDR2 ANQGSEA. CDR3 nucleotides: TGCAGCACTAGCGGGATAAACTACGAGCAGTACTTC. This sequence encodes CSTSGINYEQYF.

This clonotype turned up a few times. The rearrangement links TRBV3-1 to TRBJ2-2; 7 bases align to TRBD1. The CDR3 totals 16 residues. V gave up 8 bases and J gave up 0 bases; unmatched junction bases: 9. The germline gives CDR1 LGHDT, CDR2 YNNKEL (reference sequence). The CDR3 spells CASSLGQDPNTGELFF. The CDR3 bases are TGTGCCAGCTCTCTTGGACAGGACCCGAACACCGGGGAGCTGTTTTTT.

The V call is TRBV12-3 or TRBV12-4, the J call TRBJ1-1; D unclear. Trimming cost V 6 bases and J 3 bases, with 20 bases left between them. The CDR3 is made up of 16 amino acids. CDR3 residues: CASSLPWAGGYTEAFF. The CDR3 DNA is TGTGCCAGCAGCCTCCCGTGGGCCGGCGGGTACACTGAAGCTTTCTTT.

This chain connects TRBV3-1 to TRBJ2-1; TRBD2 matches 8 bases. Germline V lookup: CDR1 LGHDT, CDR2 YNNKEL (reference sequence). The ends lost 0 bases at V and 3 bases at J; junction bases unmatched: 4. There are 16 residues in the CDR3. This CDR3 reads CASSQEAGLVYNEQFF. Written as DNA, the CDR3 is TGTGCCAGCAGCCAAGAAGCGGGACTAGTCTACAATGAGCAGTTCTTC.

V usage is TRBV12-3 or TRBV12-4 and J usage is TRBJ2-1, with TRBD2 as a possible D gene (6 bases). The CDR3 loop spans 15 amino acids. The V end lost 5 bases, the J end lost 8 bases, and 19 bases lay between the germline ends. The CDR3 sequence is CASSLGLQAGDEQFF. DNA for the CDR3: TGTGCCAGCAGTCTGGGACTTCAAGCTGGGGATGAGCAGTTCTTC.

This clonotype was seen more than once but under ten times. This chain links TRBV7-8 with TRBJ2-7; 9 bases match TRBD2. J lost 1 base, V lost 5 bases, and 9 bases had no gene match. Germline V gene lookup returns CDR1 SGHVS and CDR2 FQNEAQ. CDR3 length: 16 amino acids. As DNA, the CDR3 is TGTGCCAGCAGCCAGGGGGGCCTAGCGGGATCCTACGAGCAGTACTTC. Its protein product is CASSQGGLAGSYEQYF.

V gene TRBV29-1 combines with J gene TRBJ2-7; TRBD2 matches 8 bases. The CDR3 is 15 residues long. CDR1 is SQVTM, CDR2 ANQGSEA, per germline. Trimming cost V 1 base and J 7 bases; bases outside gene matches: 12. The CDR3 bases are TGCAGCGTTGAAGGGCTCCGGGAGGGCCGTGGGGAGCAGTACTTC. Translating gives CSVEGLREGRGEQYF.